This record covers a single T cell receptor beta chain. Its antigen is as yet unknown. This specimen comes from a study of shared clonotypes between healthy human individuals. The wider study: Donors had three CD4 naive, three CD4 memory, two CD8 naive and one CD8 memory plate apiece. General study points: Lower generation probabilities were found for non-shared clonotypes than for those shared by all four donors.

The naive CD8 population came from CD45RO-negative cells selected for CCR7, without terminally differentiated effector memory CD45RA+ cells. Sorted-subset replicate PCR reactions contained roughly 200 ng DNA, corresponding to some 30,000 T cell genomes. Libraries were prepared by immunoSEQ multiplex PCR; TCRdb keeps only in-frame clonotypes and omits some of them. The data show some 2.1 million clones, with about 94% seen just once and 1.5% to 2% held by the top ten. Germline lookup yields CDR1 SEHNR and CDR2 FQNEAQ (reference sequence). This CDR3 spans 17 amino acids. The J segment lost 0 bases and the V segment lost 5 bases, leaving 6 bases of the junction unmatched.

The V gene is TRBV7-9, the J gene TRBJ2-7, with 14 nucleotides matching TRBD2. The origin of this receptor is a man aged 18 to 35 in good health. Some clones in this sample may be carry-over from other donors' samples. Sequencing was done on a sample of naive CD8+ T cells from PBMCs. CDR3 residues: CASSQGLAGEISYEQYF. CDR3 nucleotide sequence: TGTGCCAGCAGCCAGGGACTAGCGGGAGAAATCTCCTACGAGCAGTACTTC. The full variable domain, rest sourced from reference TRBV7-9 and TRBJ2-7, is DTGVSQNPRHKITKRGQNVTFRCDPISEHNRLYWYRQTLGQGPEFLTYFQNEAQLEKSRLLSDRFSAERPKGSFSTLEIQRTEQGDSAMYLCASSQGLAGEISYEQYFGPGTRLTVT.